This is a list of T cell receptor beta chains from one sample in a study of T cell repertoires in cytomegalovirus infection. TCRdb ran MiXCR on the reads and lists one entry per CDR3 protein. The table has about 530,000 distinct CDR3 sequences, about a quarter seen once; the top ten hold less than 15%. What was sequenced was PBMCs. These receptors were taken from a human donor in good health (CMV status not recorded). Some clones in this sample may be carry-over from other donors' samples. Both conserved end residues are part of each CDR3. The D gene is left open where the match is weak. The listing skips clone size in some rows; elsewhere it reads once, few, many or a size class.

CDR3aa	CDR3nt	abundance	v_gene	j_gene	d_gene
CASSPRSVNEKLFF	TGTGCCAGCAGCCCCCGTAGTGTTAATGAAAAACTGTTTTTT	NA	TRBV14	TRBJ1-4	NA
CATPLGASGLEWDF	TGTGCCACCCCCTTGGGTGCTAGCGGGTTAGAATGGGACTTC	few	TRBV7-2	TRBJ2-1	TRBD2
CASTRSGPSGFNEQFF	TGCGCCAGCACAAGATCGGGTCCTAGCGGGTTCAATGAGCAGTTCTTC	few	TRBV5-1	TRBJ2-1	TRBD2
CSARNQGGTEAFF	TGCAGTGCTAGAAACCAGGGTGGGACTGAAGCTTTCTTT	few	TRBV20-1	TRBJ1-1	NA
CASTDRAEKLFF	TGTGCCAGCACGGACAGGGCTGAAAAACTGTTTTTT	NA	TRBV6-2/TRBV6-3	TRBJ1-4	TRBD1
CASSTGANYGYTF	TGTGCCAGCAGTACCGGAGCTAACTATGGCTACACCTTC	many	TRBV12-3/TRBV12-4	TRBJ1-2	NA
CSVDGLAGDQETQYF	TGCAGCGTTGATGGGCTAGCGGGGGACCAAGAGACCCAGTACTTC	NA	TRBV29-1	TRBJ2-5	TRBD2
CASSLNRDRSGYTF	TGCGCCAGCAGCCTGAACCGAGACAGGAGTGGCTACACCTTC	NA	TRBV4-3	TRBJ1-2	NA
CASRLAGGPGSEQFF	TGTGCCAGCAGATTAGCGGGAGGGCCTGGGAGTGAGCAGTTCTTC	NA	TRBV7-9	TRBJ2-1	TRBD2
CASSLAVLEHTGELFF	TGTGCCAGCAGCTTAGCAGTCCTGGAGCACACCGGGGAGCTGTTTTTT	NA	TRBV11-2	TRBJ2-2	NA
CASSPPGEEGSPLHF	TGTGCCAGCTCACCACCGGGGGAGGAGGGGTCACCCCTCCACTTT	NA	TRBV18	TRBJ1-6	NA
CASSPRDRGYNEQFF	TGTGCCAGCAGCCCCAGGGACAGGGGCTACAATGAGCAGTTCTTC	many	TRBV7-2	TRBJ2-1	TRBD1
CASSREVGTGVYPAGANVLTF	TGTGCCAGCAGCCGCGAGGTCGGGACAGGGGTTTATCCGGCTGGGGCCAACGTCCTGACTTTC	many	TRBV7-2	TRBJ2-6	TRBD1
CASSDPGQLNYGYTF	TGTGCCAGCAGTGACCCAGGACAGCTTAACTATGGCTACACCTTC	NA	TRBV25-1	TRBJ1-2	NA
CASSHPITGTGVLSVRSEFF	TGTGCCAGCAGTCATCCTATAACCGGGACAGGGGTGTTGTCGGTCAGATCGGAGTTCTTC	few	TRBV6-2/TRBV6-3	TRBJ2-1	TRBD1
CATSDSRTEAFF	TGTGCCACCAGTGATAGTAGGACTGAAGCTTTCTTT	NA	TRBV24-1	TRBJ1-1	NA
CASSLAGDLNIQYF	TGTGCCAGCAGCTTGGCTGGGGACCTAAACATTCAGTACTTC	few	TRBV5-5	TRBJ2-4	NA
CASNPPGLASEQYF	TGTGCCAGCAACCCACCGGGACTAGCGTCCGAGCAGTACTTC	NA	TRBV5-4	TRBJ2-7	TRBD2
CASSLGQFYEQYF	TGTGCCAGCAGTTTGGGACAGTTCTACGAGCAGTACTTC	few	TRBV28	TRBJ2-7	TRBD1
CASSSGSKDTQYF	TGTGCCAGCAGTAGCGGGAGTAAAGATACGCAGTATTTT	few	TRBV28	TRBJ2-3	TRBD2
CASNPPPRLGWYGQFF	TGTGCCAGCAACCCCCCCCCGAGACTAGGGTGGTACGGGCAGTTCTTC	NA	TRBV28	TRBJ2-1	NA